The next 20 T cell receptor beta chains were all read from a single sample in a study of CD8 T cells in Susac syndrome. When the RNA was reverse transcribed, random hexamers were used with an input of roughly 0.45 to 1 ug. TCRdb passed the immunoSEQ multiplex PCR reads through MiXCR, listing each CDR3 protein once. Among nearly 110,000 distinct CDR3 sequences, less than 95% were seen once, and the ten largest hold about 0.41%. The specimen sequenced was CD8+ T cells from PBMCs. The origin of the receptors is a human donor with Susac syndrome.

This chain links TRBV25-1 with TRBJ2-3, with 7 bases lining up with TRBD2. Germline V gene lookup returns CDR1 MGHDK and CDR2 SYGVNS. This CDR3 region has 14 residues. The junction had 10 bases not matched to a gene; V was cut back by 8 bases and J by 5 bases. This chain's CDR3 is CASGSGAGGDTQYF. The CDR3 coding sequence is TGTGCCAGCGGGAGCGGGGCCGGGGGAGATACGCAGTATTTT.

The chain recombines TRBV7-8 with TRBJ1-5; D is undetermined. V lost 1 base and J 0 bases, leaving 10 bases between the germline ends. Germline values: CDR1 SGHVS, CDR2 FQNEAQ. This CDR3 has 16 amino acids. The CDR3: CASSLGVGVSNQPQHF. For the CDR3, the DNA is TGTGCCAGCAGCTTAGGGGTGGGCGTTAGCAATCAGCCCCAGCATTTT.

This clonotype was recorded once. The chain joins TRBV9 to TRBJ2-7, with D tentatively TRBD2 (6 bases). The CDR3 consists of 16 residues. Trimming shortened V by 3 bases and J by 2 bases, and 18 bases separated the two germline ends. The germline V gene encodes CDR1 SGDLS and CDR2 YYNGEE. CDR3 sequence: CASSASGSPGPYEQYF. CDR3 DNA: TGTGCCAGCAGCGCCTCCGGGAGCCCGGGCCCCTACGAGCAGTACTTC.

The chain joins TRBV19 to TRBJ1-1, with 7 bases that match TRBD1. The length of the CDR3 is 15 residues. V shed 5 bases, J shed 1 base, and the junction held 7 bases outside the gene matches. Per the germline V gene, CDR1 is LNHDA and CDR2 is SQIVND (reference sequence). CDR3 region: CASSLRDSGNTEAFF. As DNA, the CDR3 is TGTGCCAGTAGTCTGAGGGACAGCGGGAACACTGAAGCTTTCTTT.

The chain employs TRBV25-1 and TRBJ1-3; D is perhaps TRBD1 (6 bases). This CDR3 comprises 15 residues. With 6 bases removed from V and 0 bases from J, the gap between germline ends came to 12 bases. In germline, CDR1 is MGHDK, CDR2 SYGVNS. The CDR3 reads CASRPTGRSGNTIYF. CDR3 sequence (DNA): TGTGCCAGCAGACCTACAGGGCGCTCTGGAAACACCATATATTTT.

This chain connects TRBV15 to TRBJ1-2, with D unclear. V lost 1 base and J lost 6, with 9 bases in between. Germline V lookup: CDR1 LNHNV, CDR2 YYDKDF (reference sequence). The CDR3 runs to 13 residues. CDR3 amino acids: CATSRVVGNGYTF. The CDR3 DNA reads as TGTGCCACCAGCAGAGTCGTAGGGAATGGCTACACCTTC.

Here the CDR3 DNA reads TGTGCCAGCAGTCAAGGGACAGAAGCTTTCTTT. Its protein product is CASSQGTEAFF. V is TRBV27 and J is TRBJ1-1; maybe TRBD1 (6 bases). The germline V gene has CDR1 MNHEY and CDR2 SMNVEV (reference sequence). The CDR3 runs 11 residues. Trimming left V 5 bases short and J 8 bases short, with 9 bases between.

The chain employs TRBV5-6 and TRBJ2-1, with 8 bases lining up with TRBD1. V lost 3 bases and J lost 7; bases outside the gene matches: 9. CDR1 is SGHDT and CDR2 is YYEEEE in the germline V gene. There are 15 residues in the CDR3. The CDR3 nucleotides read TGTGCCAGCAGCTCCCGACAGGGGAGTGGAAATGAGCAGTTCTTC. Translated, it gives CASSSRQGSGNEQFF.

The chain couples TRBV9 to TRBJ1-2; unclear D gene. The CDR3 is 13 residues long. Trimming took off 0 bases at V and 4 bases at J, with 7 bases between the two ends. Germline CDR1 reads SGDLS; CDR2 reads YYNGEE. In DNA, the CDR3 is TGTGCCAGCAGCGTAGGAAGGTCCTATGGCTACACCTTC. Translated: CASSVGRSYGYTF.

The chain recombines TRBV7-3 with TRBJ1-3; D remains ambiguous. The germline V gene has CDR1 SGHTA and CDR2 FQGTGA. CDR3 length: 14 amino acids. Trimming stripped 5 bases from V and 0 bases from J, with 8 bases between. The CDR3 sequence: CASSESGSGNTIYF. In DNA, the CDR3 is TGTGCCAGCAGCGAATCGGGCTCTGGAAACACCATATATTTT.

The rearrangement uses TRBV30 and TRBJ2-2; TRBD1 matches 8 bases. The V gene end was trimmed by 4 bases and the J gene end by 7 bases; junction bases not matched to a gene: 8. CDR1 is GTSNPN, CDR2 SVGIG, per germline (reference sequence). This CDR3 has 14 residues. CDR3 protein: CAWICLQGDGELFF. For the CDR3, the DNA is TGTGCCTGGATTTGTCTACAGGGGGACGGGGAGCTGTTTTTT.

The V and J genes are TRBV5-4 and TRBJ1-1; D gene uncertain. V lost 1 base to trimming and J lost 11 bases, with 12 bases between them. The CDR3 is made up of 12 amino acids. Germline CDR1 is SGHNT and CDR2 is YYREEE (reference sequence). This chain's CDR3 is CASSLKEMGAFF. CDR3 DNA: TGTGCCAGCAGCTTGAAGGAAATGGGTGCTTTCTTT.

This clonotype was counted a single time. This rearrangement joins TRBV7-8 to TRBJ2-7; D may correspond to TRBD1 or TRBD2 (5 bases each). The CDR3 is made up of 13 amino acids. V gave up 4 bases and J gave up 3 bases, with 10 bases separating them. CDR1 is SGHVS, CDR2 FQNEAQ, per germline. The CDR3 is CASSSGPLYEQYF. The DNA for the CDR3 is TGTGCCAGCAGCTCGGGACCGCTCTACGAGCAGTACTTC.

This clonotype was found once. CDR3 sequence reads: CASSSERQENQPQHF. In nucleotides, the CDR3 is TGTGCCAGCAGTTCCGAAAGACAGGAAAATCAGCCCCAGCATTTT. The rearrangement joins TRBV12-3 or TRBV12-4 to TRBJ1-5; possible D gene TRBD1, 6 bases. CDR3 length: 15 amino acids. Deletions cut 4 bases from V and 4 bases from J, with 14 bases between.

This chain joins TRBV2 and TRBJ1-4, with D perhaps matching TRBD1 (5 bases). Germline CDR1 reads SNHLY; CDR2 reads FYNNEI. Trimming shortened V by 11 bases and J by 8 bases, and 18 bases separated the two germline ends. CDR3 size: 13 residues. The CDR3 bases are TGTGCCGGGTCGGCAGGGCTAACCGAAAAACTGTTTTTT. Translating it yields CAGSAGLTEKLFF.

The gene calls are TRBV27 and TRBJ1-5; D unresolved. The CDR3 extends over 13 amino acids. CDR1 is MNHEY and CDR2 is SMNVEV in the germline V gene (reference sequence). Trimming removed 2 bases from V and 1 base from J, with 3 bases in between. The CDR3 DNA follows: TGTGCCAGCAGTTTACAGAGCAATCAGCCCCAGCATTTT. Translated, it gives CASSLQSNQPQHF.

The rearrangement uses TRBV7-3 and TRBJ2-1; possibly TRBD1 or TRBD2 for D (5 bases each). Trimming removed 4 bases from V and 5 bases from J, with 12 bases in between. This CDR3 is built from 14 residues. Germline assignment: CDR1 SGHTA and CDR2 FQGTGA. This CDR3 is CASSWGVGDNEQFF. DNA of the CDR3: TGTGCCAGCAGCTGGGGTGTGGGGGACAATGAGCAGTTCTTC.

The V gene is TRBV9, the J gene TRBJ2-7; no reliable D call. V gave up 3 bases and J gave up 1 base, with 11 bases separating them. The length of the CDR3 is 14 residues. Germline V gene sequence: CDR1 SGDLS, CDR2 YYNGEE. CDR3 region: CASSDPKASYEQYF. The CDR3 DNA sequence: TGTGCCAGCAGCGACCCGAAGGCTTCCTACGAGCAGTACTTC.

CDR3 loop: CASSGGTEAFF. For the CDR3, the DNA is TGTGCCAGCAGTGGTGGCACTGAAGCTTTCTTT. This chain uses TRBV12-3 or TRBV12-4 with TRBJ1-1, with D hard to call. The CDR3 spans 11 residues. The ends were cut back, 5 bases at V and 4 bases at J, with 5 bases in the middle.

This chain links TRBV20-1 with TRBJ2-1, with TRBD2 identical over 9 bases. Losses at the gene ends were 0 bases for V and 7 bases for J; bases not matched to a gene: 10. The CDR3 is made up of 16 amino acids. Per germline, CDR1 DFQATT and CDR2 SNEGSKA (reference sequence). CDR3 sequence reads: CSARDNSAGGLNEQFF. CDR3 sequence (DNA): TGCAGTGCTAGAGATAACTCGGCGGGGGGGCTTAATGAGCAGTTCTTC.